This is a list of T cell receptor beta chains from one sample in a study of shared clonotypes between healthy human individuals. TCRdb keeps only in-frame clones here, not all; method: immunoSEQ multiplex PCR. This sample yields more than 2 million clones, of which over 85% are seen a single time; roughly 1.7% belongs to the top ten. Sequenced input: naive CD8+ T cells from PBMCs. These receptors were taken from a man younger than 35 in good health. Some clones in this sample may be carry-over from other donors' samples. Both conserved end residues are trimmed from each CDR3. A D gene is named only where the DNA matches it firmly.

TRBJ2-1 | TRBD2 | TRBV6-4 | ASSRLAGYNEQF
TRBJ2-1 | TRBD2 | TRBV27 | ASSLSLRLAGYNEQF
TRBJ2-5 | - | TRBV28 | ASGISVRQTQY
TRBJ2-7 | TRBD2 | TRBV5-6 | ASSLGSGGEQY
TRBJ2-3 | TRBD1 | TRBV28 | ASSFDRVKTDTQY
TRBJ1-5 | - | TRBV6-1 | ASIFGGIGQPQH
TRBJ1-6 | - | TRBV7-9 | ASRGNNSPLH
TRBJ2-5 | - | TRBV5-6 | ASSPGIAETQY
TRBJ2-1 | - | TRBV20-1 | SASSYNEQF
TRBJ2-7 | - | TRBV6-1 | ASSEWQVGPYEQY
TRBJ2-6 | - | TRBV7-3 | ASSLTNLEYRAGANVLT
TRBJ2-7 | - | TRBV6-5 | ASSYSTGATTYEQY
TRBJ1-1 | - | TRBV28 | ASSLYSSPKAF
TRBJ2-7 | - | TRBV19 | ASSHGTVSSEQY
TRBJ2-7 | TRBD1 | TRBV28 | ASSDRGASYEQY
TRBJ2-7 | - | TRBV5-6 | ASSFGRSSYEQY
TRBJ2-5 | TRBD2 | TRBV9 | ASSPGGTETQY
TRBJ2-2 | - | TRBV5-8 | ASSTTGELF
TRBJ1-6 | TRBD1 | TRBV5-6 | ASSLPGGSSPLH
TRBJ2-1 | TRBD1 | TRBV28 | ASSFEQGAESEQF
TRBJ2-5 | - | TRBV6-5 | ASSYYEGAAQETQY
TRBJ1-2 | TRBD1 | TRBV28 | ASSFLRDSDYT
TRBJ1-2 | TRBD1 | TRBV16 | ASSHPTGGVGYT
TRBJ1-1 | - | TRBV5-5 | ASSPDGTPYDPAF
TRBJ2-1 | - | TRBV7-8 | ASSWGHEQF